This TCR beta chain is from a study of blood T cell repertoires in COVID-19. In the study's own analysis: Counts of nucleated cells, estimated from reference gene primer amplification, were obtained. Using immunoSEQ multiplex PCR, the repertoire was profiled, and TCRdb retains in-frame clones only, with some absent. V and J calls and clone size come straight from that table; D and trimming were deduced from the DNA. The repertoire holds roughly 200,000 clones, with more than 75% as singletons. Trimming cost V 1 base and J 6 bases, with 7 bases left between them. This CDR3 region has 14 residues. Per the germline V gene, CDR1 is SNHLY and CDR2 is FYNNEI.

The TCR comes from a man aged 40-50 years with active or convalescent COVID-19. The chain couples TRBV2 to TRBJ1-6, with D unclear. Input material: peripheral blood. CDR3 sequence (DNA): TGTGCCAGCAGTGAAGTCCAATCTAATTCACCCCTCCACTTT. Amino acids: CASSEVQSNSPLHF.